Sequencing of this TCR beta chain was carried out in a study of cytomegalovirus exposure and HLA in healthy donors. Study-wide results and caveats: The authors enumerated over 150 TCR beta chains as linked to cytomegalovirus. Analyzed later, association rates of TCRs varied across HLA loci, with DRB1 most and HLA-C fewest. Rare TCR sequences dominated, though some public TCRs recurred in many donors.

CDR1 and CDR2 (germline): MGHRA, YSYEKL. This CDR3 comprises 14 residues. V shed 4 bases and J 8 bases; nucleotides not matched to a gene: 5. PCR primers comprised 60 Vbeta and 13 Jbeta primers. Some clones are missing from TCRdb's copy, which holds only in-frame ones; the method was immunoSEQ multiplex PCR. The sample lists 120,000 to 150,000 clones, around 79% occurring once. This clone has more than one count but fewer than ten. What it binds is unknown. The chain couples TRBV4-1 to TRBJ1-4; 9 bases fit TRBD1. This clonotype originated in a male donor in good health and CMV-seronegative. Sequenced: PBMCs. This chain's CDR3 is CASSRTGVDEKLFF. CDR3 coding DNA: TGCGCCAGCAGCCGGACAGGGGTGGACGAAAAACTGTTTTTT.